These 12 T cell receptor beta chains were all obtained from the same sample, sequenced in a study of CD4 T cells in relation to SARS-CoV-2 and coronaviruses. Some clones are missing from TCRdb's copy, which holds only in-frame ones; the method was immunoSEQ multiplex PCR. Among about 68,000 clones listed, approximately 93% were seen once. The unexposed donors gave CD4+ T cells in about 2011-2018, prior to COVID-19. Sequencing was done on a sample of naive CD4+ T cells from PBMCs. As to subset: naive CD4+ T cells isolated by negative enrichment. The origin of the receptors is a human donor in good health.

V gene TRBV5-1 combines with J gene TRBJ2-1; 10 bases match TRBD1. This CDR3 contains 18 residues. The germline gives CDR1 SGHRS, CDR2 YFSETQ. V dropped 3 bases and J dropped 5; count of bases not matched to a gene: 14. CDR3 sequence: CASSYRPRTGGSHNEQFF. The CDR3 nucleotides are TGCGCCAGCAGCTACCGGCCCCGGACAGGGGGTTCCCACAATGAGCAGTTCTTC.

Only a few counts were recorded for this clone. The rearrangement links TRBV7-9 to TRBJ2-2; D not resolved. The CDR3 loop spans 13 amino acids. Germline V gives CDR1 SEHNR, CDR2 FQNEAQ (reference sequence). V shed 1 base and J shed 5 bases, with 5 bases lying between them. The CDR3 is CASSLVWTGELFF. DNA for the CDR3: TGTGCCAGCAGCTTAGTGTGGACCGGGGAGCTGTTTTTT.

V usage is TRBV24-1 and J usage is TRBJ1-2; D is perhaps TRBD1 (5 bases). Germline CDR1 is KGHDR and CDR2 is SFDVKD. V gave up 3 bases and J gave up 4 bases, with 11 bases separating them. The CDR3 consists of 14 residues. Here the CDR3 DNA reads TGTGCCACCAGTGATAGGATGGGGGGCTATGGCTACACCTTC. Residues: CATSDRMGGYGYTF.

The gene calls are TRBV10-3 and TRBJ1-1; 7 bases are shared with TRBD1. The CDR3 length is 14 residues. From germline, CDR1 is ENHRY and CDR2 SYGVKD. V trimming: 0 bases; J trimming: 11 bases; junction bases outside the gene matches: 9. CDR3 sequence reads: CAISESGGGFYAFF. The CDR3 DNA follows: TGTGCCATCAGTGAGTCAGGGGGCGGGTTTTACGCTTTCTTT.

The chain links TRBV4-1 to TRBJ1-4, with TRBD1 as a possible D gene (5 bases). The CDR3 runs 19 residues. Germline V gene sequence: CDR1 MGHRA, CDR2 YSYEKL. With 2 bases removed from V and 5 bases from J, the gap between germline ends came to 24 bases. The CDR3 protein is CASSQSASEGIGRNEKLFF. CDR3 nucleotides: TGCGCCAGCAGCCAAAGCGCGAGCGAGGGGATAGGCCGAAATGAAAAACTGTTTTTT.

Turning to this clone: One junction end disagrees with the germline gene, perhaps due to a read error. J is TRBJ2-1 and V is TRBV7-7; D could derive from TRBD1 or TRBD2 (5 bases each). The length of the CDR3 is 14 residues. CDR1 and CDR2 from the germline V gene are SSHAT and FNYEAQ (reference sequence). CDR3 bases: TGTGCTAGCAGCTTAACGGGACGCCACAATGAGCAGTTCTTC. The encoded protein is CASSLTGRHNEQFF.

The chain employs TRBV18 and TRBJ1-2; D is undetermined. The V gene's germline CDR1 is KGHSH and CDR2 LQKENI. The CDR3 has 15 residues. Trimming left V 4 bases short and J 2 bases short, with 14 bases between. The CDR3 DNA follows: TGTGCCAGCTCACAACAAGTGTACGGGAACTATGGCTACACCTTC. It specifies CASSQQVYGNYGYTF.

The CDR3 loop is CASSPDRGSYNEQFF. The CDR3 bases are TGTGCCAGCTCACCAGATCGGGGCTCCTACAATGAGCAGTTCTTC. The chain carries TRBV18 and TRBJ2-1; perhaps TRBD2 as D (5 bases). Germline V gene sequence: CDR1 KGHSH, CDR2 LQKENI. CDR3 length: 15 residues. V gave up 2 bases and J gave up 0 bases, with 8 bases separating them.

This chain uses TRBV28 with TRBJ1-1; D gene uncertain. The CDR3 length is 14 residues. Per the germline V gene, CDR1 is MDHEN and CDR2 is SYDVKM. The V gene lost 1 base and the J gene lost 2 bases, with 8 bases spanning the gap. The CDR3 sequence is CASSLSGINTEAFF. The CDR3 coding sequence is TGTGCCAGCAGTTTATCAGGAATTAACACTGAAGCTTTCTTT.

This clone was counted a few times. This chain joins TRBV5-8 and TRBJ1-6, with D perhaps TRBD1 (6 bases). This CDR3 has 14 amino acids. Per germline, CDR1 SGHTS and CDR2 YDEGEE. The ends were cut back, 0 bases at V and 7 bases at J, with 8 bases in the middle. In DNA, the CDR3 is TGTGCCAGCAGCTTGGGGGGGACAAATTCACCCCTCCACTTT. This translates into CASSLGGTNSPLHF.

The chain is built from TRBV3-1 (or the pseudogene TRBV3-2) and TRBJ1-1, with a possible D match to TRBD1 (6 bases). V lost 2 bases and J lost 5, with 12 bases in between. Per germline, CDR1 LGHDT and CDR2 YNNKEL (reference sequence). CDR3 length: 14 amino acids. CDR3 sequence reads: CASSQPGAGTEAFF. As DNA, the CDR3 is TGTGCCAGCAGCCAACCGGGGGCGGGAACTGAAGCTTTCTTT.

With respect to this clone: Other DNA sequences within the sample encode an identical CDR3. This sequence joins TRBV7-3 and TRBJ2-7; possible D gene TRBD1, 6 bases. The CDR3 covers 12 residues. Trimming took off 4 bases at V and 3 bases at J, with 7 bases between the two ends. The V gene's germline CDR1 is SGHTA and CDR2 FQGTGA. The CDR3 is CASSSTGYEQYF. In nucleotides, the CDR3 is TGTGCCAGCAGCTCGACAGGCTACGAGCAGTACTTC.